This T cell receptor beta chain came from a study of blood T cell repertoires in COVID-19. Study-wide context: Acute and convalescent COVID-19 specimens originated in the United States, Italy and Spain.

The CDR3 contains 13 residues. Germline CDR1 reads MNHEY; CDR2 reads SMNVEV (reference sequence). With V trimmed by 2 bases and J by 6 bases, 0 bases remained unmatched. Profiling relied on immunoSEQ multiplex PCR, and the TCRdb table lists in-frame clones only, not all of them. The sample shows 150,000 or so clones, around 81% of them seen only once. The sequence was collected from a human donor with acute or convalescent COVID-19. The donor label of this sample is uncertain. The chain has TRBV27 and TRBJ2-3; TRBD1 agrees at 9 bases. Sample: peripheral blood. In DNA, the CDR3 is TGTGCCAGCAGTTTAGGGACAGGGGATACGCAGTATTTT. Translation: CASSLGTGDTQYF.